Detailed here is one TCR beta chain. The clone's antigen remains unknown. No much larger clone exists at a distance of one base, and base qualities are not known. The data derive from a study of blood T cell repertoires in COVID-19 (dated by TCRdb to 2018 to 2020). The study in broad terms: Samples from collaborators originated in the United States, Italy and Spain and spanned both the acute and convalescent phases of COVID-19. Where HLA class I and class II types were available, the types were taken from metadata supplied by the sample provider, not from assay-based typing. The repertoires were released in a freely available public database meant as a resource for research on the immune response to SARS-CoV-2. The prospective study material was composed of cDNA or gDNA derived from T cells, B-cell-depleted T cells, or PBMCs. The dataset comprised deeply sampled blood TCRbeta repertoires from subjects exposed to, actively infected with, or recovered from COVID-19. The sample metadata nearly always contained a de-identified subject ID, COVID-19 status, age in years and sex. Samples were obtained from the ongoing ImmuneRACE study (first 160 participants) and from 1,200 or so subjects provided by 6 global collaborators.

The immunoSEQ Assay, a bias-controlled multiplex PCR, was used to amplify TCRbeta CDR3 regions from genomic DNA. The authors' pipeline ran thus. Nucleated cell counts per sample were estimated from amplification of reference gene primers within the assay. To quantify the absolute abundance of each unique TCRbeta CDR3 rearrangement, sequence reads were collapsed and filtered. For each sample, productive Simpson clonality was calculated by taking the square root of Simpson's diversity index across productive rearrangements. Not all clones reach the TCRdb copy of this immuneACCESS table, which keeps in-frame sequences only. Checked studies attribute under half of the gap to unresolved V genes and leave the rest unexplained. The V and J calls and clone size were taken over from that table, and D and trimming were inferred from the DNA. The sample table records 110,000 or so clones; roughly 85% of these occur just once. About 3.4% of the sample is held by the ten biggest clonotypes.

The collaborating institutions used their own protocols to collect whole blood in K2EDTA tubes. For TCRbeta analysis, collaborator samples were shipped as frozen whole blood, as isolated PBMCs, or as DNA extracted from either sample type. General study outcomes and caveats: The quantity of clinical and demographic metadata differed by source and by participant and was supplied without curation.

The sequenced material came from peripheral blood. The clonotype was recovered from a man aged 40-49 years with acute or convalescent COVID-19.

The encoded CDR3 is CASSTLGQGGQPQHF. The DNA sequence reads TGTGCCAGCAGTACCCTAGGACAGGGTGGACAGCCCCAGCATTTT. The V and J genes are TRBV28 and TRBJ1-5; 8 bases in the middle match TRBD1. The CDR3 goes from the cysteine to the phenylalanine over 15 residues. Kept here is only the CDR3 DNA, which spans 45 bases and is read in frame from base 1. CDR1 and CDR2, per the germline V gene, are MDHEN and SYDVKM. The junction shows trimming of 5 bases on V and 7 bases on J, and the gene matches do not reach 10 bases of it.